These 31 T cell receptor beta chains share one sample of origin, sequenced in a study of T cells in Graves' hyperthyroidism and ophthalmopathy. Template material for amplifying TCR beta CDR3 regions consisted of RNA transcripts. RT-PCR in the first round (using the HTBI primer set) targeted the TCR CDR3. TCRdb re-called the multiplex PCR reads through MiXCR, storing one row per CDR3 protein. Here the sample spans 500,000 to 650,000 distinct CDR3 sequences, roughly 15% being singletons. The sequencing input was blood. These receptors were obtained from a woman aged 40 to 50 with Graves' hyperthyroidism.

This clonotype was recorded many times. This rearrangement joins TRBV30 to TRBJ2-7, with 7 bases aligning to TRBD1. Per germline, CDR1 GTSNPN and CDR2 SVGIG (reference sequence). CDR3 size: 12 residues. V was clipped by 2 bases and J by 7 bases; unmatched bases: 5. The DNA of the CDR3 is TGTGCCTGGAGTCCCGACAGGGTTGAGCAGTACTTC. This translates into CAWSPDRVEQYF. The entire variable domain, with the rest obtained from reference TRBV30 and TRBJ2-7, is as follows: SQTIHQWPATLVQPVGSPLSLECTVEGTSNPNLYWYRQAAGRGLQLLFYSVGIGQISSEVPQNLSASRPQDRQFILSSKKLLLSDSGFYLCAWSPDRVEQYFGPGTRLTVT.

This clonotype turned up a few times. V and J are TRBV12-3 or TRBV12-4 and TRBJ2-1; 11 bases map to TRBD2. The CDR3 sequence is 17 residues long. J gave up 3 bases and V 2 bases, and 6 bases lay outside the gene matches. The CDR3 loop is CASSLTPTSGSYNEQFF. The CDR3 nucleotides read TGTGCCAGCAGTTTAACCCCAACTAGCGGGAGCTACAATGAGCAGTTCTTC.

This clonotype was observed a few times. The chain has TRBV2 and TRBJ2-7; D may be TRBD1 (6 bases). V was pared by 7 bases and J by 0 bases, with 10 bases between. The CDR3 contains 13 residues. Germline loops: CDR1 SNHLY, CDR2 FYNNEI. The CDR3: CASKMDSSYEQYF. The CDR3 coding sequence is TGTGCCAGCAAGATGGACAGCTCCTACGAGCAGTACTTC.

This clonotype was recorded a few times. The chain recombines TRBV29-1 with TRBJ1-2; unclear D gene. V was shortened by 6 bases and J by 8 bases, with 19 bases between the two germline ends. The germline CDR1 and CDR2 sequences are SQVTM and ANQGSEA. The CDR3 totals 13 residues. CDR3 nucleotides: TGCAGCGTGCGAACTATTGGCCTAGAAGGCTACACCTTC. Its protein is CSVRTIGLEGYTF.

Many counts were recorded for this clonotype. This chain links TRBV12-3 or TRBV12-4 with TRBJ1-1; no firm D call. The CDR3 runs 18 residues. V dropped 5 bases and J dropped 1 base, with 23 bases sitting between them. CDR3 bases: TGTGCCAGCAGTCTCACCTTGTCGGAGCCGAACGGGAACACTGAAGCTTTCTTT. It codes for CASSLTLSEPNGNTEAFF.

This clonotype was observed a few times. V gene TRBV15 combines with J gene TRBJ1-4; TRBD1 is a possible D gene (5 bases). This CDR3 has 17 residues. Germline V gene data show CDR1 as LNHNV and CDR2 as YYDKDF (reference sequence). Trimming removed 0 bases at V and 5 bases at J, with 16 bases between. DNA for the CDR3: TGTGCCACCAGCAGAGAGGATGGGGCGGAGATAAATGAAAAACTGTTTTTT. Residues: CATSREDGAEINEKLFF.

This clonotype came up many times. This sequence joins TRBV5-1 and TRBJ1-4, with TRBD1 identical over 7 bases. This CDR3 has 16 residues. Germline CDR1 is SGHRS and CDR2 is YFSETQ. With V trimmed by 1 base and J by 4 bases, 7 bases remained unmatched. CDR3 sequence reads: CASSLTGTDFNEKLFF. The CDR3 bases are TGCGCCAGCAGCTTGACCGGGACAGATTTTAATGAAAAACTGTTTTTT.

This clonotype was seen more than once but under ten times. The chain links TRBV27 to TRBJ2-7; D perhaps matches TRBD2 (5 bases). Germline loops: CDR1 MNHEY, CDR2 SMNVEV (reference sequence). V lost 5 bases, J lost 0 bases, and 14 bases lay in between. CDR3 length equals 15 residues. The CDR3 nucleotides read TGTGCCAGCAGTAACCCCGGGGTGCTCTCCTACGAGCAGTACTTC. Residues: CASSNPGVLSYEQYF.

This clonotype was counted at least ten times. CDR3 bases: TGTGCCAGCTCACCACCGAGCGGGGTCTACAATGAGCAGTTCTTC. This codes for CASSPPSGVYNEQFF. The chain has TRBV18 and TRBJ2-1; 7 nucleotides agree with TRBD2. CDR1 KGHSH and CDR2 LQKENI come from the germline V gene. There are 15 residues in the CDR3. Losses at the gene ends were 0 bases for V and 3 bases for J; bases not matched to a gene: 2.

This clonotype has a count of ten or more. The rearrangement links TRBV2 to TRBJ2-7; D uncertain. The CDR3 sequence is 12 residues long. V was trimmed by 8 bases and J by 1 base, leaving 9 bases between them. Germline V gives CDR1 SNHLY, CDR2 FYNNEI. This chain's CDR3 is CASLWRSYEQYF. CDR3 DNA: TGTGCCAGCCTTTGGCGGTCCTACGAGCAGTACTTC.

In this sample, this clonotype turned up many times. The chain uses TRBV20-1 and TRBJ1-5; 10 bases are a match to TRBD1. Losses at the gene ends were 1 base for V and 2 bases for J; bases not matched to a gene: 5. The CDR3 sequence is 16 residues long. The V gene's germline CDR1 is DFQATT and CDR2 SNEGSKA (reference sequence). CDR3 in amino acids: CSARVLGTGGNQPQHF. CDR3 sequence (DNA): TGCAGTGCTAGAGTACTGGGGACAGGGGGCAATCAGCCCCAGCATTTT.

In its sample, this clonotype was seen many times. The rearrangement uses TRBV6-1 and TRBJ2-2, with 8 bases lining up with TRBD1. Germline CDR1 reads MNHNS; CDR2 reads SASEGT. The junction had 2 bases not matched to a gene; V was cut back by 4 bases and J by 4 bases. The CDR3 spans 14 residues. CDR3 in DNA: TGTGCCAGCAGTGTGACAGGGGCCACCGGGGAGCTGTTTTTT. Its translation: CASSVTGATGELFF.

This clonotype was detected ten times or more. The chain uses TRBV6-1 and TRBJ2-3; TRBD2 matches 13 bases. V trimming: 5 bases; J trimming: 3 bases; junction bases outside the gene matches: 5. From germline, CDR1 is MNHNS and CDR2 SASEGT. The CDR3 sequence is 16 residues long. CDR3 amino acids: CASSPGTSGKTDTQYF. CDR3 in DNA: TGTGCCAGCAGTCCCGGGACTAGCGGGAAGACAGATACGCAGTATTTT.

This clonotype occurred many times. The genes are TRBV3-1 and TRBJ1-4; TRBD1 might be the D (5 bases). V lost 4 bases and J lost 8, with 20 bases in between. The CDR3 totals 16 residues. The germline gives CDR1 LGHDT, CDR2 YNNKEL (reference sequence). The DNA for the CDR3 is TGTGCCAGCAGCCCCGGGGGAGGAAGGGATCGGGAAAAACTGTTTTTT. Its protein product is CASSPGGGRDREKLFF.

This clonotype was recorded many times. The V and J genes are TRBV2 and TRBJ2-1; no reliable D call. This CDR3 has 15 residues. V was pared by 8 bases and J by 1 base, with 15 bases between. Germline CDR1 reads SNHLY; CDR2 reads FYNNEI. Here the CDR3 reads CASVPPQDSYNEQFF. CDR3 sequence (DNA): TGTGCCAGCGTACCCCCTCAGGATTCCTACAATGAGCAGTTCTTC.

This clonotype has just a few counts. The gene calls are TRBV3-1 and TRBJ2-1; TRBD2 agrees at 7 bases. CDR1 is LGHDT, CDR2 YNNKEL, per germline (reference sequence). This CDR3 is built from 18 residues. V lost 2 bases to trimming and J lost 7 bases; unmatched junction nucleotides: 17. Here the CDR3 DNA reads TGTGCCAGCAGCCAAATTGGAGGGTTTGCGGGAGAATCAAATGAGCAGTTCTTC. Residues: CASSQIGGFAGESNEQFF.

The chain is built from TRBV27 and TRBJ1-6; 9 bases are shared with TRBD1. Germline lookup yields CDR1 MNHEY and CDR2 SMNVEV (reference sequence). The trim removed 4 bases at V and 9 bases at J, leaving 4 bases unmatched. CDR3 length: 14 residues. The CDR3 DNA sequence: TGTGCCAGCAGTTCCGGGACAGGGAGTTCACCCCTCCACTTT. Residues: CASSSGTGSSPLHF.

This clonotype has ten or more counts. The chain is built from TRBV7-8 and TRBJ2-5; 9 bases align to TRBD2. The CDR3 contains 16 residues. Germline lookup yields CDR1 SGHVS and CDR2 FQNEAQ. The junction had 6 bases not matched to a gene; V was cut back by 2 bases and J by 2 bases. The CDR3 loop reads CASSLTSGFLQETQYF. The CDR3 nucleotides are TGTGCCAGCAGCTTAACTAGCGGGTTCTTACAAGAGACCCAGTACTTC.

This clonotype was counted many times. The rearrangement uses TRBV12-3 or TRBV12-4 and TRBJ2-1; D may be TRBD1 or TRBD2 (6 bases each). V lost 2 bases and J 7 bases, leaving 15 bases between the germline ends. The CDR3 length is 15 residues. The CDR3 reads CASSLSFGGTNEQFF. CDR3 coding DNA: TGTGCCAGCAGTTTAAGTTTCGGCGGGACAAATGAGCAGTTCTTC.

Worth noting for this clonotype: One junction end does not reproduce the germline sequence, and a read error may be involved. The V and J genes are TRBV12-3 or TRBV12-4 and TRBJ2-7, with D maybe TRBD2 (6 bases). The CDR3 covers 16 residues. CDR3 sequence reads: CASSLAAGPLGGEQYF. The CDR3 DNA reads TGTGCCAGCAGCTTAGCGGCAGGACCACTCGGCGGGGAGCAGTACTTC.

This rearrangement joins TRBV7-8 to TRBJ2-7; tentatively, D is TRBD1 or TRBD2 (5 bases each). The germline CDR1 and CDR2 sequences are SGHVS and FQNEAQ. The CDR3 has 14 residues. With 7 bases removed from V and 3 bases from J, the gap between germline ends came to 16 bases. CDR3 in DNA: TGTGCCAGCACCACCGGGACCACTAACTACGAGCAGTACTTC. Amino acid sequence: CASTTGTTNYEQYF.

This sequence joins TRBV20-1 and TRBJ2-1; 9 positions agree with TRBD1. The CDR3 loop spans 18 amino acids. J was trimmed by 6 bases and V by 6 bases; bases with no gene match: 21. CDR1 DFQATT and CDR2 SNEGSKA come from the germline V gene (reference sequence). CDR3 DNA sequence: TGCAGTGCGCCTACCGGGACAGGGACCCTAAGGGCGCTCAATGAGCAGTTCTTC. Translating gives CSAPTGTGTLRALNEQFF.

This clonotype was detected many times. V and J are TRBV12-3 or TRBV12-4 and TRBJ1-5, with D possibly matching TRBD1 (6 bases). Trimming stripped 5 bases from V and 6 bases from J, with 11 bases between. This CDR3 spans 13 amino acids. The CDR3 loop reads CASSQGSIQPQHF. For the CDR3, the DNA is TGTGCCAGCAGTCAGGGGTCGATTCAGCCCCAGCATTTT.

The chain is built from TRBV5-1 and TRBJ2-7; TRBD2 agrees at 13 bases. V trimming: 1 base; J trimming: 6 bases; junction bases outside the gene matches: 1. In germline, CDR1 is SGHRS, CDR2 YFSETQ. This CDR3 is 14 amino acids long. CDR3 coding DNA: TGCGCCAGCAGCTTGAGGACTAGCGGGAGCGAGCAGTACTTC. Translation gives CASSLRTSGSEQYF.

This clonotype was detected only a few times. The chain carries TRBV9 and TRBJ2-5; no firm D call. Germline CDR1 reads SGDLS; CDR2 reads YYNGEE. The V and J ends lost 0 bases and 5 bases respectively, with 8 bases between them. The CDR3 spans 13 residues. This chain's CDR3 is CASSVVPGETQYF. The CDR3 bases are TGTGCCAGCAGCGTAGTCCCAGGCGAGACCCAGTACTTC.

Details on this clonotype: A read error is possible here, since a much larger clone lies one base away. The rearrangement joins TRBV20-1 to TRBJ2-1, with unresolved D. Trimming removed 1 base from V and 10 bases from J, with 20 bases in between. The length of the CDR3 is 15 residues. Germline V gives CDR1 DFQATT, CDR2 SNEGSKA (reference sequence). For the CDR3, the DNA is TGCAGTGCTAGAGGTCGTAGAAGACTGAGTCACGAGCAGTTCTTC. It codes for CSARGRRRLSHEQFF.

In this sample, this clonotype turned up many times. The chain carries TRBV28 and TRBJ2-2; 9 nucleotides align to TRBD2. Germline CDR1 MDHEN, CDR2 SYDVKM. The CDR3 spans 16 residues. Trimming took 3 bases from V and 4 from J; bases not matched to a gene: 6. For the CDR3, the DNA is TGTGCCAGCAGTTTTAATGGCGGGAGGGTCACCGGGGAGCTGTTTTTT. As protein: CASSFNGGRVTGELFF.

This CDR3 reads CASSHTAASGNYEQYF. The CDR3 region has the DNA TGTGCCAGCAGCCATACCGCGGCTAGCGGGAATTACGAGCAGTACTTC. V and J are TRBV4-2 and TRBJ2-7; 9 bases are shared with TRBD2. This CDR3 is 16 amino acids long. Unmatched junction bases numbered 10, after V lost 3 bases and J lost 4 bases. Germline CDR1 and CDR2: LGHNA and YNFKEQ.

This clonotype appeared many times. This rearrangement joins TRBV20-1 to TRBJ2-7, with D perhaps matching TRBD2 (5 bases). The CDR3 runs 16 residues. Germline loops: CDR1 DFQATT, CDR2 SNEGSKA (reference sequence). V was cut by 0 bases and J by 0 bases, with 15 bases left in between. The CDR3 here is CSARDPSSGSSYEQYF. Written as DNA, the CDR3 is TGCAGTGCTAGAGACCCCTCTTCGGGGAGCTCCTACGAGCAGTACTTC.

This clonotype was detected many times. This chain joins TRBV12-3 or TRBV12-4 and TRBJ1-2; 7 bases agree with TRBD1. The junction had 5 bases not matched to a gene; V was cut back by 3 bases and J by 4 bases. This CDR3 comprises 14 residues. The CDR3 DNA sequence: TGTGCCAGCAGTTTGCCGGGACAGCCCTATGGCTACACCTTC. It encodes CASSLPGQPYGYTF.

This clonotype was picked up many times. This sequence joins TRBV29-1 and TRBJ2-7, with D perhaps TRBD1 (6 bases). The CDR3 sequence is 12 residues long. V lost 3 bases and J lost 2, with 8 bases in between. Germline CDR1 and CDR2: SQVTM and ANQGSEA. The CDR3 loop is CSVDQGPYEQYF. The CDR3 bases are TGCAGCGTTGACCAGGGGCCCTACGAGCAGTACTTC.